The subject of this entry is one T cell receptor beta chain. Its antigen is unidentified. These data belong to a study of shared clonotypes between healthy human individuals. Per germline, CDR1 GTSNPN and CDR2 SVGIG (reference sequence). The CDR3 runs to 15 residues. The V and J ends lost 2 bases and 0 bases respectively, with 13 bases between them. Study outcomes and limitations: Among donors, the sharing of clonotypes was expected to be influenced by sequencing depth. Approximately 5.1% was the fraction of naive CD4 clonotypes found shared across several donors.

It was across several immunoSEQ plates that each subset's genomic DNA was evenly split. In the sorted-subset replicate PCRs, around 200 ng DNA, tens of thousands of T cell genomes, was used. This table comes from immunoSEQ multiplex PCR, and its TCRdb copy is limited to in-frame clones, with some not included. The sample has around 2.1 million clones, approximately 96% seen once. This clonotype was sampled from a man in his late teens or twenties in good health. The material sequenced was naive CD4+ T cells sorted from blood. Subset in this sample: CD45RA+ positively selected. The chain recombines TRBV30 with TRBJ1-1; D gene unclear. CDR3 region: CAWSPPQVVNTEAFF. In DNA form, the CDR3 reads TGTGCCTGGAGTCCTCCTCAGGTGGTGAACACTGAAGCTTTCTTT.